This T cell receptor beta chain was profiled in a study of high-grade serous ovarian cancer treatment subgroups. This clone showed up just a few times. CDR1 and CDR2 (germline): MNHEY, SMNVEV (reference sequence). Between the trimmed V and J ends, which lost 4 bases and 2 bases, there was a span of 12 bases. CDR3 length: 14 amino acids. Assay: immunoSEQ multiplex PCR; the TCRdb copy retains only in-frame clones and omits some. The sample contains about 36,000 clones, 75% to 85% of which appear only once. Tumor samples were taken before definitive surgery or chemotherapy. The material sequenced was tumor tissue. V and J are TRBV27 and TRBJ2-7; possible D gene TRBD2, 6 bases. The receptor's source is a human donor with high-grade serous ovarian cancer. The CDR3 here is CASSSSRGTYEQYF. The CDR3 region has the DNA TGTGCCAGCAGTTCCTCGCGGGGTACCTACGAGCAGTACTTC.